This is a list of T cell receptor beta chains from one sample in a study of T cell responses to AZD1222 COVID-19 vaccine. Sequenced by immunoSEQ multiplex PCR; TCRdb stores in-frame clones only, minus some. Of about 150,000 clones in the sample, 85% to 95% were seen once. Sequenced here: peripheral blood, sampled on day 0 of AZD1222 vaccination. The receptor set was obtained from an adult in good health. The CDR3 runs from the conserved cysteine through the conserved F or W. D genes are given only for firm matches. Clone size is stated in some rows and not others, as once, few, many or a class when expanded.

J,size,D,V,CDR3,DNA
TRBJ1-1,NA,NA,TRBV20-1,CSARGTAEAFF,TGCAGTGCTAGAGGTACAGCAGAAGCTTTCTTT
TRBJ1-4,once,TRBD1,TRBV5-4,CASSRDSSNEKLFF,TGTGCCAGCAGCCGGGACAGTTCTAATGAAAAACTGTTTTTT
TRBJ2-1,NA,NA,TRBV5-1,CASSKAGQNEQFF,TGCGCCAGCAGCAAAGCGGGACAAAATGAGCAGTTCTTC
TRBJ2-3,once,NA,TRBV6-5,CASSDRWGTDTQYF,TGTGCCAGCTCCGACCGCTGGGGCACAGATACGCAGTATTTT
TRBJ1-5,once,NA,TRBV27,CASSRVLHQPQHF,TGTGCCAGCAGCAGGGTCCTCCATCAGCCCCAGCATTTT
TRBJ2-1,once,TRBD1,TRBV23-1,CASSQSGQGLYNEQFF,TGCGCCAGCAGTCAATCGGGACAGGGCTTATACAATGAGCAGTTCTTC
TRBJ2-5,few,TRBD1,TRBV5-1,CASSLAGQGAMETQYF,TGCGCCAGCAGCTTGGCGGGACAGGGGGCGATGGAGACCCAGTACTTC
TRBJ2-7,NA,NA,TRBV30,CAYQPGTYEQYF,TGTGCCTACCAACCGGGAACCTACGAGCAGTACTTC
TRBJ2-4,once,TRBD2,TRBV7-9,CASSHSLSLAGGLKNIQYF,TGTGCCAGCAGCCATTCCCTCTCACTAGCGGGAGGACTCAAAAACATTCAGTACTTC
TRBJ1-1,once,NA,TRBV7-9,CASSLITGTTEAFF,TGTGCCAGCAGCTTAATTACAGGGACCACTGAAGCTTTCTTT
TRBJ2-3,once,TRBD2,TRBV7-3,CASSPEAGASTDTQYF,TGTGCCAGCAGCCCTGAAGCGGGAGCAAGCACAGATACGCAGTATTTT
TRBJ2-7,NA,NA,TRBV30,CAWSMAGGLSYEQYF,TGTGCCTGGAGTATGGCTGGGGGCCTTTCCTACGAGCAGTACTTC
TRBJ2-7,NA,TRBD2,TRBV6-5,CASSRAGRGYEQYF,TGTGCCAGCAGTCGAGCGGGACGGGGGTACGAGCAGTACTTC
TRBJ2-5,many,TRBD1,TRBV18,CASSSGRGRIETQYF,TGTGCCAGCTCCTCGGGCAGGGGGCGAATAGAGACCCAGTACTTC
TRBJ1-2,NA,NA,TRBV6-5,CASSYSALNYGYTF,TGTGCCAGCAGTTACTCGGCGTTAAACTATGGCTACACCTTC
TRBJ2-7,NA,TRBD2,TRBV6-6,CASSFVGGSFRYEQYF,TGTGCCAGCAGTTTCGTGGGGGGGAGCTTTCGGTACGAGCAGTACTTC
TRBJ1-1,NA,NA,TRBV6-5,CASSYPGTLEAFF,TGTGCCAGCAGTTATCCCGGGACATTAGAAGCTTTCTTT
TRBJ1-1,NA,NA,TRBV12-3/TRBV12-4,CASTRTENTEAFF,TGTGCCAGCACTAGGACGGAGAACACTGAAGCTTTCTTT
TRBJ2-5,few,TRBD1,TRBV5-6,CASRRDRRQETQYF,TGTGCCAGCAGACGGGACAGGCGTCAAGAGACCCAGTACTTC
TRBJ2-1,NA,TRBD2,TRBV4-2,CASSQDITSGSYEQFF,TGTGCCAGCAGCCAAGATATAACTAGCGGGAGCTATGAGCAGTTCTTC
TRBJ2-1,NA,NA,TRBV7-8,CASSFLQAINEQFF,TGTGCCAGCAGCTTCTTGCAGGCAATCAATGAGCAGTTCTTC
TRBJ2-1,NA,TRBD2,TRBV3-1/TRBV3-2,CASSQGLANEQFF,TGTGCCAGCAGCCAAGGACTAGCCAATGAGCAGTTCTTC
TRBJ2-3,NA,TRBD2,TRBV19,CASSITWTSGRRTDTQYF,TGTGCCAGTAGTATTACTTGGACTAGCGGAAGACGCACAGATACGCAGTATTTT
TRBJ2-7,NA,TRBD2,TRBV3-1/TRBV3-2,CASSQDLGLANYEQYF,TGTGCCAGCAGCCAAGATCTAGGACTAGCGAACTACGAGCAGTACTTC
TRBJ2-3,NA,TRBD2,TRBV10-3,CAISGGALSGTSTDTQYF,TGTGCCATCAGTGGAGGGGCCCTTAGCGGGACTAGCACAGATACGCAGTATTTT
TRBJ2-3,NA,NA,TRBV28,CASSLRSYRQRADTQYF,TGTGCCAGCAGTTTAAGGTCTTACCGTCAGCGCGCAGATACGCAGTATTTT
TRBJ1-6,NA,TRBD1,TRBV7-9,CASSEDRGSSYNSPLHF,TGTGCCAGCAGCGAGGACAGGGGGAGTTCCTATAATTCACCCCTCCACTTT
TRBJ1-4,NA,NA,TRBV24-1,CATSDEYNEKLFF,TGTGCCACCTCAGACGAATATAATGAAAAACTGTTTTTT
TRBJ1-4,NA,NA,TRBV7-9,CASSPQGLEKLFF,TGTGCCAGCAGCCCGCAGGGTTTGGAAAAACTGTTTTTT
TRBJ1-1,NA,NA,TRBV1,CTSSQGLLGAFF,TGCACCAGCAGCCAAGGACTCCTCGGGGCTTTCTTT
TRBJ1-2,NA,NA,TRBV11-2,CASSLGESGYGYTF,TGTGCCAGCAGCTTAGGGGAGTCCGGCTATGGCTACACCTTC
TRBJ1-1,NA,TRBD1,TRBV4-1,CASSHPPRQGAIPSEAFF,TGCGCCAGCAGCCATCCCCCCCGACAGGGGGCAATACCGTCTGAAGCTTTCTTT
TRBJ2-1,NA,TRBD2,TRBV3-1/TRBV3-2,CASSQGLAGNEQFF,TGTGCCAGCAGTCAGGGACTAGCGGGAAATGAGCAGTTCTTC
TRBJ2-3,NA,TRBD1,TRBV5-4,CASSFRDRFPTQYF,TGTGCCAGCAGCTTCCGGGACAGGTTCCCAACGCAGTATTTT
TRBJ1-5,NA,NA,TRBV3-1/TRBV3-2,CASSLGGGTIHQPQHF,TGTGCCAGCAGCTTAGGAGGAGGGACGATACATCAGCCCCAGCATTTT